This TCR beta chain was identified in a study of blood T cell repertoires in COVID-19. The overall study: PBMCs, B-cell-depleted T cells, or T cells provided the cDNA or gDNA that made up the material.

Trimming took 2 bases from V and 5 from J, leaving 7 bases between them. CDR3 length equals 13 residues. Germline-derived CDR1 and CDR2 are ENHRY and SYGVKD. The data were produced by immunoSEQ multiplex PCR, yet TCRdb's version contains in-frame clones alone and is incomplete. Of about 55,000 clones in the sample, 80% to 95% are singletons; the top ten hold about 17%. V usage is TRBV10-3 and J usage is TRBJ2-1; the D is unclear. The TCR was taken from a man older than 75 with acute or convalescent COVID-19. Source material: peripheral blood. CDR3 bases: TGTGCCATCAGTGAGACAGTACACAATGAGCAGTTCTTC. It specifies CAISETVHNEQFF.